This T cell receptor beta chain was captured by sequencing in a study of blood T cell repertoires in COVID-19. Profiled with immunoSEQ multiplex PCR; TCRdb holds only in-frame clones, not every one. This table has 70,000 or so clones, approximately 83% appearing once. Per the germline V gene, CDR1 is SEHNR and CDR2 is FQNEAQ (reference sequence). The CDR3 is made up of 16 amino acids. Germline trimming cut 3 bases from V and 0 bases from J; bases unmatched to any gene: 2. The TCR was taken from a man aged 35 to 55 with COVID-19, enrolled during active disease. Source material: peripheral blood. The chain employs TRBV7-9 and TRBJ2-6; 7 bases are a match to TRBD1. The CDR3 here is CASSFDRDSGANVLTF. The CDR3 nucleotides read TGTGCCAGCAGCTTTGACAGGGACTCTGGGGCCAACGTCCTGACTTTC.